Below are 8 T cell receptor beta chains sequenced from a single sample in a study of T cells after yellow fever vaccination. TCRdb used MiXCR to reprocess the 5' RACE reads, holding one entry per CDR3 protein. This sample has a few hundred thousand distinct CDR3 sequences, with 7.5% to 9% found just once. The sequencing used PBMCs, collected on the day of the first yellow fever vaccination. The receptors here all came from a man aged 18 to 29 who received the YFV17D yellow fever vaccine.

The chain employs TRBV11-2 and TRBJ2-3; a possible D gene is TRBD2 (5 bases). The V end was cut by 0 bases, the J end by 1 base, with 14 bases between. Per germline, CDR1 SGHAT and CDR2 FQNNGV. This CDR3 has 17 residues. CDR3 sequence (DNA): TGTGCCAGCAGCTTAGAAGGTTACCGGGGAGGCACAGATACGCAGTATTTT. Translating it yields CASSLEGYRGGTDTQYF.

This clonotype was seen a handful of times. This chain joins TRBV7-9 and TRBJ2-3; no reliable D call. V lost 1 base and J 2 bases, leaving 7 bases between the germline ends. The CDR3 contains 14 residues. Germline CDR1 reads SEHNR; CDR2 reads FQNEAQ (reference sequence). CDR3 bases: TGTGCCAGCAGCTTAGTTGGGGTCACAGATACGCAGTATTTT. Translating gives CASSLVGVTDTQYF.

The chain carries TRBV28 and TRBJ1-6, with D unresolved. V lost 5 bases to trimming and J lost 15 bases, with 20 bases between them. The CDR3 has 14 amino acids. Germline lookup yields CDR1 MDHEN and CDR2 SYDVKM. CDR3 amino acids: CASSLLIDGPYLHF. Here the CDR3 DNA reads TGTGCCAGCAGTCTACTAATTGACGGCCCGTACCTCCACTTT.

The table lists this clonotype with a few counts. V usage is TRBV6-5 and J usage is TRBJ2-5; D gene unclear. Trimming pared 4 bases from V and 2 bases from J, leaving 8 bases between. CDR3 size: 13 residues. Germline V gives CDR1 MNHEY, CDR2 SVGAGI. In DNA form, the CDR3 reads TGTGCCAGCAGTTTCCAGGATCAAGAGACCCAGTACTTC. This gives the protein CASSFQDQETQYF.

The table lists this clonotype with a few counts. The gene calls are TRBV9 and TRBJ2-5; 7 nucleotides align to TRBD1. CDR1 is SGDLS, CDR2 YYNGEE, per germline. V dropped 2 bases and J dropped 4; count of bases not matched to a gene: 5. The CDR3 has 14 amino acids. CDR3 DNA sequence: TGTGCCAGCAGCGTTACGTCAGGGGGAGAGACCCAGTACTTC. Protein product: CASSVTSGGETQYF.

This clonotype was counted only a few times. V is TRBV5-1 and J is TRBJ1-2, with D possibly being TRBD1 (5 bases). V was shortened by 0 bases and J by 8 bases, with 14 bases between the two germline ends. This CDR3 spans 14 amino acids. The germline CDR1 and CDR2 sequences are SGHRS and YFSETQ. This CDR3 is CASSLAAGGRGYTF. Here the CDR3 DNA reads TGCGCCAGCAGCTTGGCCGCCGGGGGAAGGGGCTACACCTTC.

This clonotype was picked up a small number of times. The genes are TRBV29-1 and TRBJ2-7, with D maybe TRBD1 (8 bases). V was cut by 2 bases and J by 5 bases, with 16 bases left in between. The CDR3 extends over 14 amino acids. CDR1 SQVTM and CDR2 ANQGSEA come from the germline V gene. In DNA, the CDR3 is TGCAGCGTTGAAACCGGACAGGGAGGGGACGAGCAGTACTTC. Its protein is CSVETGQGGDEQYF.

The V call is TRBV9, the J call TRBJ2-3; D remains ambiguous. Germline CDR1 is SGDLS and CDR2 is YYNGEE. CDR3 size: 14 residues. V dropped 0 bases and J dropped 6 bases, with 11 bases sitting between them. DNA for the CDR3: TGTGCCAGCAGCGTAGAACTGCATTGGGATACGCAGTATTTT. Translation: CASSVELHWDTQYF.